These T cell receptor beta chains were read from a single sample in a study of T cell changes during pregnancy in multiple sclerosis. Libraries were prepared by immunoSEQ multiplex PCR; TCRdb keeps only in-frame clonotypes and omits some of them. Seen here are tens of thousands of clones, approximately 87% observed once, and the top ten hold 4.5% to 5.5%. The material sequenced was peripheral blood, taken in the second trimester of pregnancy. The receptors come from a female donor in good health, enrolled as a control in a pregnancy study. CDR3s include the opening cysteine and the closing phenylalanine or tryptophan. Fields, in order: CDR3 DNA, CDR3 protein, clone size, D gene, V gene, J gene, CDR3 length. The D gene is left open where the match is weak. Clone size appears in some rows only: once, few, many, or a class for an expanded clone.

CDR3 DNA: TGCGCCAGCAGCTTGGCCGGAGAGGGGGCCGCCGGGGCCAACGTCCTGACTTTC
CDR3 protein: CASSLAGEGAAGANVLTF
clone size: -
D gene: TRBD1
V gene: TRBV5-1
J gene: TRBJ2-6
CDR3 length: 18

CDR3 DNA: TGTGCCAGCAGCCCCAGACAGGGGGTAAGAACAGATACGCAGTATTTT
CDR3 protein: CASSPRQGVRTDTQYF
clone size: -
D gene: TRBD1
V gene: TRBV9
J gene: TRBJ2-3
CDR3 length: 16

CDR3 DNA: TGTGCCAGCAGCTTAGTGGGCGGGGGGGTTTTGTTTTTT
CDR3 protein: CASSLVGGGVLFF
clone size: -
D gene: -
V gene: TRBV7-2
J gene: TRBJ1-4
CDR3 length: 13

CDR3 DNA: TGCGCCAGCAGCTGGGGTCTGTCTAGCGGGGGGGATTACAATGAGCAGTTCTTC
CDR3 protein: CASSWGLSSGGDYNEQFF
clone size: once
D gene: TRBD2
V gene: TRBV5-1
J gene: TRBJ2-1
CDR3 length: 18

CDR3 DNA: TGTGCCAGCAGCGTAGGGGAAGGGGCTAGCGGGGGGACTCTCACAGATACGCAGTATTTT
CDR3 protein: CASSVGEGASGGTLTDTQYF
clone size: -
D gene: TRBD2
V gene: TRBV9
J gene: TRBJ2-3
CDR3 length: 20

CDR3 DNA: TGTGCCAGCAAACTAGCGGGAGGTAGCGGGACCCAGTACTTC
CDR3 protein: CASKLAGGSGTQYF
clone size: -
D gene: TRBD2
V gene: TRBV19
J gene: TRBJ2-5
CDR3 length: 14

CDR3 DNA: TGTGCCACCAGCAGAGATCCGGACAGGGGGCTACGGGAGCAGTACTTC
CDR3 protein: CATSRDPDRGLREQYF
clone size: -
D gene: TRBD1
V gene: TRBV15
J gene: TRBJ2-7
CDR3 length: 16

CDR3 DNA: TGTGCCAGTAGTATAGCCCACAGAAGACAAGCTAACTATGGCTACACCTTC
CDR3 protein: CASSIAHRRQANYGYTF
clone size: -
D gene: -
V gene: TRBV19
J gene: TRBJ1-2
CDR3 length: 17

CDR3 DNA: TGTGCCAGCAGTAGGGCTAGCGGGAGACTCTACAATGAGCAGTTCTTC
CDR3 protein: CASSRASGRLYNEQFF
clone size: -
D gene: TRBD2
V gene: TRBV2
J gene: TRBJ2-1
CDR3 length: 16

CDR3 DNA: TGTGCCATCAGTGCAGGGACCGGGGAGCTGTTTTTT
CDR3 protein: CAISAGTGELFF
clone size: once
D gene: -
V gene: TRBV10-3
J gene: TRBJ2-2
CDR3 length: 12

CDR3 DNA: TGTGCCACCAGCAGAGCGTTCCGGGAGGGGACTGAAGCTTTCTTT
CDR3 protein: CATSRAFREGTEAFF
clone size: -
D gene: -
V gene: TRBV15
J gene: TRBJ1-1
CDR3 length: 15

CDR3 DNA: TGTGCCAGCAGCTTCCGACTAGATGGCACCGGGGAGCTGTTTTTT
CDR3 protein: CASSFRLDGTGELFF
clone size: -
D gene: -
V gene: TRBV7-9
J gene: TRBJ2-2
CDR3 length: 15

CDR3 DNA: TGTGCCAGCAGCCCGACAGGGGACATCAACTATGGCTACACCTTC
CDR3 protein: CASSPTGDINYGYTF
clone size: -
D gene: TRBD1
V gene: TRBV5-5
J gene: TRBJ1-2
CDR3 length: 15